Listed below are T cell receptor beta chains from one sample, sequenced in a study of T-cell reconstitution after alpha-beta-depleted transplantation in children. TCRdb reprocessed the PCR reads with MiXCR, giving one entry per CDR3 protein. The table lists approximately 800,000 distinct CDR3 sequences, about 16% of them singletons. The sample in question was PBMCs, mostly from graft donor cells, obtained 360 days after TCRalphabeta/CD19-depleted stem cell transplant. Every receptor here comes from a male patient between 5 and 17 years old who had a stem cell transplant for acute lymphoblastic leukemia, so the T cells may come from the graft donor. The CDR3 runs from the conserved cysteine through the conserved F or W. A D gene is named only where the DNA matches it firmly. Clone size is shown for a subset of rows, as once, few, many or a class of expanded clone.

CDR3 protein: CASTQQGVMNTEAFF; CDR3 DNA: TGTGCCAGCACCCAACAGGGAGTCATGAACACTGAAGCTTTCTTT; V gene: TRBV12-3/TRBV12-4; clone size: few; D gene: NA; J gene: TRBJ1-1
CDR3 protein: CASSLAEEREAQYF; CDR3 DNA: TGTGCCAGCAGCTTAGCCGAAGAAAGAGAGGCCCAGTACTTC; V gene: TRBV7-9; clone size: few; D gene: NA; J gene: TRBJ2-5
CDR3 protein: CASSPGQGSLREQYF; CDR3 DNA: TGCGCCAGCAGCCCGGGACAGGGCTCGCTACGCGAGCAGTACTTC; V gene: TRBV4-1; clone size: few; D gene: TRBD1; J gene: TRBJ2-7
CDR3 protein: CSVEVGAQETQYF; CDR3 DNA: TGCAGCGTTGAAGTTGGGGCCCAAGAGACCCAGTACTTC; V gene: TRBV29-1; clone size: NA; D gene: NA; J gene: TRBJ2-5
CDR3 protein: CASSLDPEHIQYF; CDR3 DNA: TGTGCCAGCAGCCTAGACCCAGAACACATTCAGTACTTC; V gene: TRBV11-2; clone size: NA; D gene: NA; J gene: TRBJ2-4
CDR3 protein: CASSPPGQAQYEQYF; CDR3 DNA: TGTGCCAGCTCACCTCCGGGACAGGCTCAATACGAGCAGTACTTC; V gene: TRBV18; clone size: NA; D gene: TRBD1; J gene: TRBJ2-7
CDR3 protein: CASSRRYEQYF; CDR3 DNA: TGTGCCAGTAGCCGACGGTACGAGCAGTACTTC; V gene: TRBV19; clone size: few; D gene: NA; J gene: TRBJ2-7
CDR3 protein: CATSAQDTNTGELFF; CDR3 DNA: TGTGCCACCAGTGCCCAGGATACGAACACCGGGGAGCTGTTTTTT; V gene: TRBV24-1; clone size: few; D gene: NA; J gene: TRBJ2-2
CDR3 protein: CSARGGSITDTQYF; CDR3 DNA: TGCAGTGCTAGGGGGGGTAGCATCACAGATACGCAGTATTTT; V gene: TRBV20-1; clone size: few; D gene: NA; J gene: TRBJ2-3
CDR3 protein: CAISDRASGSPNYEQYF; CDR3 DNA: TGTGCCATCAGTGATCGGGCTAGCGGGAGTCCTAACTACGAGCAGTACTTC; V gene: TRBV10-3; clone size: few; D gene: TRBD2; J gene: TRBJ2-7
CDR3 protein: CSQGGPNYGYTF; CDR3 DNA: TGCAGTCAAGGAGGTCCTAACTATGGCTACACCTTC; V gene: TRBV29-1; clone size: NA; D gene: NA; J gene: TRBJ1-2
CDR3 protein: CASSFRGRVDGREAKNIQYF; CDR3 DNA: TGTGCCAGCAGTTTCAGGGGGCGGGTAGACGGTCGGGAAGCCAAAAACATTCAGTACTTC; V gene: TRBV12-3/TRBV12-4; clone size: NA; D gene: TRBD1; J gene: TRBJ2-4
CDR3 protein: CASFAVGRFNEQYF; CDR3 DNA: TGTGCCAGTTTTGCGGTCGGAAGATTCAACGAGCAGTACTTC; V gene: TRBV6-1; clone size: few; D gene: NA; J gene: TRBJ2-7
CDR3 protein: CASSTPSSYEQYF; CDR3 DNA: TGTGCCAGCAGTACCCCTAGCTCCTACGAGCAGTACTTC; V gene: TRBV6-2/TRBV6-3; clone size: few; D gene: NA; J gene: TRBJ2-7
CDR3 protein: CASSSRDYNTGELFF; CDR3 DNA: TGTGCCAGCAGCTCCCGGGACTACAACACCGGGGAGCTGTTTTTT; V gene: TRBV5-5; clone size: few; D gene: TRBD2; J gene: TRBJ2-2
CDR3 protein: CASSLGSGGAYWEQFF; CDR3 DNA: TGCGCCAGCAGCTTGGGTTCAGGGGGCGCCTACTGGGAGCAGTTCTTC; V gene: TRBV5-1; clone size: few; D gene: TRBD1; J gene: TRBJ2-1
CDR3 protein: CASSPGPGRETQYF; CDR3 DNA: TGTGCCAGCAGCCCCGGCCCCGGGAGGGAGACCCAGTACTTC; V gene: TRBV5-6; clone size: NA; D gene: TRBD2; J gene: TRBJ2-5
CDR3 protein: CASSLRDRGEEKLFF; CDR3 DNA: TGTGCCAGCAGCCTGCGGGACAGGGGGGAAGAAAAACTGTTTTTT; V gene: TRBV4-2; clone size: few; D gene: TRBD1; J gene: TRBJ1-4
CDR3 protein: CASSLANPRETQYF; CDR3 DNA: TGTGCCAGCAGTTTAGCGAACCCAAGGGAGACCCAGTACTTC; V gene: TRBV12-3/TRBV12-4; clone size: few; D gene: NA; J gene: TRBJ2-5
CDR3 protein: CASSQDGIWTGGRETQYF; CDR3 DNA: TGCGCCAGCAGCCAAGATGGTATTTGGACAGGGGGCAGGGAGACCCAGTACTTC; V gene: TRBV4-1; clone size: NA; D gene: TRBD1; J gene: TRBJ2-5